This entry lists 31 T cell receptor beta chains sequenced from one sample in a study of cytomegalovirus exposure and HLA in healthy donors. Both 60 Vbeta primers and 13 Jbeta primers went into the PCR. Sequenced by immunoSEQ multiplex PCR; TCRdb stores in-frame clones only, minus some. In all, the sample yields around 100,000 clones. The sequenced material came from PBMCs. The receptors were sampled from a man between 40 and 49 years old in good health and CMV-seronegative.

As for this clone: Lacking the conserved final phenylalanine or tryptophan, this CDR3 likely reflects a read error. The CDR3 here is CASSQGQGAFEQYS. The CDR3 nucleotides are TGCGCCAGCAGCCAGGGACAGGGGGCCTTCGAGCAGTACTCC. The chain carries TRBV4-1 and TRBJ2-7; 12 nucleotides align to TRBD1. In germline, CDR1 is MGHRA, CDR2 YSYEKL. CDR3 size: 14 residues. The ends lost 3 bases at V and 6 bases at J; junction bases unmatched: 3.

The chain is built from TRBV5-6 and TRBJ1-3; D is unclear. Between the trimmed V and J ends, which lost 5 bases and 0 bases, there was a span of 12 bases. This CDR3 has 15 residues. Germline V gene lookup returns CDR1 SGHDT and CDR2 YYEEEE. This chain's CDR3 is CASRRDGDSGNTIYF. The CDR3 region has the DNA TGTGCCAGCAGGAGAGACGGGGACTCTGGAAACACCATATATTTT.

The chain uses TRBV4-3 and TRBJ2-6; 7 positions agree with TRBD1. V was clipped by 1 base and J by 2 bases; unmatched bases: 8. Germline loops: CDR1 LGHNA, CDR2 YSLEER. This CDR3 spans 18 amino acids. The CDR3 loop is CASSQALPGGTGANVLTF. The DNA for the CDR3 is TGCGCCAGCAGCCAAGCTCTTCCAGGGGGTACTGGGGCCAACGTCCTGACTTTC.

The J gene is TRBJ2-7, the V gene TRBV28; 13 bases line up with TRBD2. Germline V gene lookup returns CDR1 MDHEN and CDR2 SYDVKM. CDR3 size: 16 residues. The ends lost 3 bases at V and 4 bases at J; junction bases unmatched: 6. The CDR3 nucleotides read TGTGCCAGCAGTTTCGAAATACTAGCGGGAGGGTACGAGCAGTACTTC. Translating gives CASSFEILAGGYEQYF.

This CDR3 reads CASSVAGFTGELFF. CDR3 coding DNA: TGTGCCAGCAGCGTTGCGGGTTTCACCGGGGAGCTGTTTTTT. The genes are TRBV9 and TRBJ2-2; possible D gene TRBD2, 5 bases. Trimming cost V 2 bases and J 4 bases, with 9 bases left between them. The CDR3 covers 14 residues. From germline, CDR1 is SGDLS and CDR2 YYNGEE.

The chain combines TRBV4-3 with TRBJ2-7; tentatively, D is TRBD2 (6 bases). CDR1 is LGHNA, CDR2 YSLEER, per germline. The CDR3 has 15 residues. V was cut by 0 bases and J by 6 bases, with 15 bases left in between. The CDR3 here is CASSQDGRDRAEQYF. CDR3 nucleotide sequence: TGCGCCAGCAGCCAAGATGGGCGGGACCGCGCCGAGCAGTACTTC.

The chain links TRBV5-1 to TRBJ2-1, with 7 positions matching TRBD2. The trim removed 4 bases at V and 10 bases at J, leaving 8 bases unmatched. The germline V gene encodes CDR1 SGHRS and CDR2 YFSETQ. The CDR3 length is 13 residues. The CDR3 nucleotides read TGCGCCAGCAGCCAATACGGACTAGTCGAGCAGTTCTTC. Translating gives CASSQYGLVEQFF.

The chain has TRBV21-1 and TRBJ1-5. TRBV21-1 is a documented pseudogene. This CDR3 is built from 16 residues. CDR3 DNA: TGTGCCAGCAGCAAAGAGGAGGGGAAGAGGGATCAGCCCCAGCATTTT. Encoded protein: CASSKEEGKRDQPQHF.

The chain links TRBV5-1 to TRBJ1-2; D gene uncertain. The CDR3 totals 15 residues. CDR1 and CDR2 from the germline V gene are SGHRS and YFSETQ. With 4 bases removed from V and 0 bases from J, the gap between germline ends came to 13 bases. CDR3 region: CASSPLAPTNYGYTF. The CDR3 DNA follows: TGCGCCAGCAGCCCGCTGGCCCCCACTAACTATGGCTACACCTTC.

The genes are TRBV21-1 and TRBJ1-6. TRBV21-1 is a known pseudogene. This CDR3 contains 14 residues. This CDR3 is CASSRLLYNSPLHF. CDR3 nucleotides: TGTGCCAGCAGCCGACTCCTCTATAATTCACCCCTCCACTTT.

The rearrangement joins TRBV10-1 to TRBJ1-2; no clear D. The ends were cut back, 0 bases at V and 8 bases at J, with 10 bases in the middle. Looked up from germline, CDR1 is WNHNN and CDR2 is SYGVQD (reference sequence). CDR3 length: 13 residues. DNA for the CDR3: TGCGCCAGCAGTGAGTCGAGGGTTGGAGGCTACACCTTC. It codes for CASSESRVGGYTF.

This rearrangement joins TRBV4-2 to TRBJ2-1; TRBD2 matches 10 bases. Germline-derived CDR1 and CDR2 are LGHNA and YNFKEQ. This CDR3 contains 15 residues. V trimming: 2 bases; J trimming: 8 bases; junction bases outside the gene matches: 6. Written as DNA, the CDR3 is TGTGCCAGCAGCCAACAGCGGGGGGGCCAAGATGAGCAGTTCTTC. Its translation: CASSQQRGGQDEQFF.

This chain links TRBV18 with TRBJ2-1, with no clear D. With 3 bases removed from V and 0 bases from J, the gap between germline ends came to 6 bases. Per germline, CDR1 KGHSH and CDR2 LQKENI. This CDR3 contains 14 residues. The CDR3 spells CASSPAVSYNEQFF. The CDR3 coding sequence is TGTGCCAGCTCACCGGCGGTCTCCTACAATGAGCAGTTCTTC. The full variable domain, with the rest looked up from reference TRBV18 and TRBJ2-1, is NAGVMQNPRHLVRRRGQEARLRCSPMKGHSHVYWYRQLPEEGLKFMVYLQKENIIDESGMPKERFSAEFPKEGPSILRIQQVVRGDSAAYFCASSPAVSYNEQFFGPGTRLTVL.

This rearrangement joins TRBV5-1 to TRBJ2-3; 9 bases are a match to TRBD1. The CDR3 is made up of 14 amino acids. Trimming took 0 bases from V and 6 from J; bases not matched to a gene: 2. Germline values: CDR1 SGHRS, CDR2 YFSETQ. The CDR3 loop is CASSLGQGVDTQYF. In DNA, the CDR3 is TGCGCCAGCAGCTTGGGACAGGGGGTGGATACGCAGTATTTT.

The CDR3 DNA reads TGCAGCGTGTACAGGGGCGGGTACAATGAGCAGTTCTTC. Its translation is CSVYRGGYNEQFF. The chain employs TRBV29-1 and TRBJ2-1, with 7 bases fitting TRBD1. Trimming removed 6 bases from V and 4 bases from J; junction bases left unmatched: 6. CDR3 size: 13 residues. Germline CDR1 SQVTM, CDR2 ANQGSEA.

CDR3 sequence reads: CASSQPGQWSEAFF. The DNA of the CDR3 is TGCGCCAGCAGCCAACCGGGACAGTGGAGTGAAGCTTTCTTT. The V gene is TRBV4-3, the J gene TRBJ1-1, with 7 positions matching TRBD1. The trim removed 2 bases at V and 7 bases at J, leaving 7 bases unmatched. Germline CDR1 reads LGHNA; CDR2 reads YSLEER. The CDR3 runs to 14 residues.

This chain uses TRBV2 with TRBJ1-5; the D is unclear. Germline V gene data show CDR1 as SNHLY and CDR2 as FYNNEI. Trimming stripped 0 bases from V and 6 bases from J, with 6 bases between. The CDR3 totals 13 residues. The CDR3, as DNA: TGTGCCAGCAGTGAAGCGAGGTTTCAGCCCCAGCATTTT. This sequence encodes CASSEARFQPQHF.

The gene calls are TRBV5-1 and TRBJ1-2, with a weak D call TRBD1 (6 bases). There are 15 residues in the CDR3. V was shortened by 0 bases and J by 5 bases, with 14 bases between the two germline ends. The germline V gene has CDR1 SGHRS and CDR2 YFSETQ. CDR3 bases: TGCGCCAGCAGCTTGGGGGGGCTCCTGGGATATGGCTACACCTTC. It translates to CASSLGGLLGYGYTF. Drawing the rest from reference TRBV5-1 and TRBJ1-2, the complete variable domain is KAGVTQTPRYLIKTRGQQVTLSCSPISGHRSVSWYQQTPGQGLQFLFEYFSETQRNKGNFPGRFSGRQFSNSRSEMNVSTLELGDSALYLCASSLGGLLGYGYTFGSGTRLTVV.

The chain has TRBV2 and TRBJ1-1; 8 bases match TRBD1. With V trimmed by 6 bases and J by 1 base, 7 bases remained unmatched. The CDR3 is 15 residues long. Germline V gene lookup returns CDR1 SNHLY and CDR2 FYNNEI. DNA of the CDR3: TGTGCCAGCAGAGAACCCGGGACAGGGAACACTGAAGCTTTCTTT. Protein sequence: CASREPGTGNTEAFF.

The chain has TRBV15 and TRBJ2-7; 7 positions agree with TRBD2. The CDR3 runs to 14 residues. V was pared by 6 bases and J by 3 bases, with 8 bases of the junction left unmatched. Germline loops: CDR1 LNHNV, CDR2 YYDKDF (reference sequence). CDR3: CATSLQRGLYEQYF. CDR3 nucleotides: TGTGCCACCAGTTTACAGCGGGGCCTCTACGAGCAGTACTTC.

The V call is TRBV18, the J call TRBJ2-1; 11 bases map to TRBD2. This CDR3 has 16 amino acids. Germline CDR1 reads KGHSH; CDR2 reads LQKENI. V lost 4 bases to trimming and J lost 6 bases; unmatched junction nucleotides: 8. The CDR3 sequence: CASSQVSTSGTNEQFF. In DNA, the CDR3 is TGTGCCAGCTCACAGGTATCGACTAGCGGGACCAATGAGCAGTTCTTC.

The rearrangement uses TRBV6-5 and TRBJ2-7; 7 nucleotides align to TRBD2. Germline-derived CDR1 and CDR2 are MNHEY and SVGAGI. The CDR3 is made up of 14 amino acids. V was pared by 7 bases and J by 4 bases, with 10 bases of the junction left unmatched. CDR3: CASKKRGDGYEQYF. Here the CDR3 DNA reads TGTGCCAGCAAAAAACGGGGGGACGGGTACGAGCAGTACTTC.

This chain links TRBV6-5 with TRBJ2-2; 10 positions match TRBD2. This CDR3 is 16 amino acids long. Germline CDR1 and CDR2: MNHEY and SVGAGI. The V segment lost 4 bases and the J segment 9 bases; nucleotides outside the gene matches: 11. The CDR3 sequence is CASSWKVVAGGRELFF. CDR3 bases: TGTGCCAGCAGTTGGAAGGTGGTAGCGGGGGGCCGGGAGCTGTTTTTT.

This clone is deemed medium-sized by its frequency. The V gene is TRBV9, the J gene TRBJ1-4; tentatively, D is TRBD1 (5 bases). V was trimmed by 4 bases and J by 4 bases, leaving 14 bases between them. The CDR3 covers 15 residues. Looked up from germline, CDR1 is SGDLS and CDR2 is YYNGEE. This CDR3 is CASSLSGAGNEKLFF. CDR3 in DNA: TGTGCCAGCAGCTTGTCTGGGGCTGGTAATGAAAAACTGTTTTTT.

This chain uses TRBV7-9 with TRBJ1-2, with a weak D call TRBD1 (6 bases). CDR1 is SEHNR and CDR2 is FQNEAQ in the germline V gene (reference sequence). The V end was cut by 5 bases, the J end by 4 bases, with 14 bases between. The CDR3 covers 14 residues. This chain's CDR3 is CASSPRGGAYGYTF. For the CDR3, the DNA is TGTGCCAGCAGCCCGAGGGGGGGCGCCTATGGCTACACCTTC.

The chain has TRBV19 and TRBJ1-1; 8 bases fit TRBD1. The CDR3 consists of 15 residues. Germline assignment: CDR1 LNHDA and CDR2 SQIVND (reference sequence). The V segment lost 5 bases and the J segment 0 bases; nucleotides outside the gene matches: 5. The DNA of the CDR3 is TGTGCCAGTAGTTCACGGACAGGGATGAACACTGAAGCTTTCTTT. Encoded protein: CASSSRTGMNTEAFF.

For the CDR3, the DNA is TGTGCCAGCAGCCCTTTTGGAGGGACAGCCTCCTCTGGAAACACCATATATTTT. This translates into CASSPFGGTASSGNTIYF. The V gene is TRBV7-2, the J gene TRBJ1-3, with 7 bases lining up with TRBD1. The CDR3 loop spans 18 amino acids. J gave up 0 bases and V 5 bases, and 13 bases lay outside the gene matches. In germline, CDR1 is SGHTA, CDR2 FQGNSA.

The rearrangement links TRBV7-9 to TRBJ2-7; TRBD1 matches at 10 bases. The CDR3 contains 15 residues. Germline-derived CDR1 and CDR2 are SEHNR and FQNEAQ (reference sequence). Unmatched junction bases numbered 6, after V lost 5 bases and J lost 2 bases. The CDR3: CASSKGQGTAYEQYF. The CDR3 DNA reads as TGTGCCAGCAGCAAGGGACAGGGGACGGCCTACGAGCAGTACTTC.

The V call is TRBV2, the J call TRBJ1-1, with TRBD1 as a possible D gene (6 bases). Germline V gene sequence: CDR1 SNHLY, CDR2 FYNNEI. The CDR3 is 14 residues long. The V end was cut by 3 bases, the J end by 9 bases, with 17 bases between. The CDR3 DNA reads TGTGCCAGCAGTGATTTCGGGGGGCGAATTAAAGCTTTCTTT. Residues: CASSDFGGRIKAFF.

The chain carries TRBV7-7 and TRBJ2-7, with TRBD2 as a possible D gene (5 bases). This CDR3 is 13 amino acids long. Germline V gene data show CDR1 as SSHAT and CDR2 as FNYEAQ (reference sequence). V was shortened by 5 bases and J by 5 bases, with 13 bases between the two germline ends. The CDR3 region has the DNA TGTGCCAGCAGCGCCGGGGTAGAAAACGAGCAGTACTTC. Encoded protein: CASSAGVENEQYF. The variable domain in full, completed from reference TRBV7-7 and TRBJ2-7, reads GAGVSQSPRYKVTKRGQDVTLRCDPISSHATLYWYQQALGQGPEFLTYFNYEAQPDKSGLPSDRFSAERPEGSISTLTIQRTEQRDSAMYRCASSAGVENEQYFGPGTRLTVT.

The rearrangement links TRBV18 to TRBJ2-7, with D maybe TRBD1 (6 bases). The CDR3 covers 14 residues. Between the trimmed V and J ends, which lost 3 bases and 1 base, there was a span of 10 bases. Per the germline V gene, CDR1 is KGHSH and CDR2 is LQKENI. CDR3 sequence (DNA): TGTGCCAGCTCACCCGAAGGACAGTCCTACGAGCAGTACTTC. Its translation: CASSPEGQSYEQYF.